Listed here are 27 T cell receptor beta chains from one sample, sequenced in a study of patients and donors after allogeneic stem cell transplantation. TCRdb called the RT-PCR reads again in MiXCR, with one record for every CDR3 protein. Among more than 55,000 distinct CDR3 sequences, 13% were seen once, and the ten largest hold over 25%. The sequencing input was blood, either unsorted or a sorted T cell fraction (not recorded which). The receptors originated from a human donor who was either an allogeneic HSCT recipient or a stem cell or donor lymphocyte infusion donor (not recorded which). It is not recorded whose cells these are; they may come from a transplant donor.

This clonotype was counted only a few times. The genes are TRBV6-5 and TRBJ2-1; D might be TRBD2 (6 bases). The germline CDR1 and CDR2 sequences are MNHEY and SVGAGI. The CDR3 extends over 15 amino acids. The V end lost 6 bases, the J end lost 0 bases, and 12 bases lay between the germline ends. CDR3 loop: CASRVAESSYNEQFF. CDR3 coding DNA: TGTGCCAGCAGGGTAGCGGAGAGCTCCTACAATGAGCAGTTCTTC.

This clonotype was counted ten times or more. This chain connects TRBV6-5 to TRBJ1-2; D is undetermined. The CDR3 is 14 amino acids. V was cut by 0 bases and J by 4 bases, with 9 bases left in between. Germline lookup yields CDR1 MNHEY and CDR2 SVGAGI. The CDR3 nucleotides read TGTGCCAGCAGTTACTCGAGGCACGGCTATGGCTACACCTTC. It codes for CASSYSRHGYGYTF.

This clonotype was counted many times. The CDR3 nucleotides are TGTGCCAGCAGTACCCTTTTTTACGACAGTGCTTTGAACACTGAAGCTTTCTTT. Translated, it gives CASSTLFYDSALNTEAFF. J is TRBJ1-1 and V is TRBV27, with D tentatively TRBD1 (5 bases). CDR3 size: 18 residues. Germline CDR1 reads MNHEY; CDR2 reads SMNVEV (reference sequence). V was shortened by 5 bases and J by 0 bases, with 22 bases between the two germline ends.

This clonotype was recorded at least ten times. V and J are TRBV20-1 and TRBJ2-1; 9 nucleotides align to TRBD2. V shed 0 bases and J 15 bases; nucleotides not matched to a gene: 9. The CDR3 is 13 amino acids. Germline CDR1 and CDR2: DFQATT and SNEGSKA (reference sequence). This CDR3 reads CSARDVTPGLAFF. CDR3 nucleotides: TGCAGTGCTAGAGATGTGACTCCGGGACTAGCGTTCTTC.

This clonotype was recorded many times. V is TRBV3-1 and J is TRBJ1-5; 8 positions agree with TRBD1. Trimming at V came to 2 bases and at J to 11 bases, leaving 8 bases not matched to a gene. The CDR3 is made up of 14 amino acids. CDR1 and CDR2 (germline): LGHDT, YNNKEL (reference sequence). This CDR3 reads CASSQTNRGTAQHF. The CDR3 bases are TGTGCCAGCAGCCAAACAAACAGGGGGACTGCCCAGCATTTT.

This clonotype was seen only a few times. The chain combines TRBV6-5 with TRBJ2-1; maybe TRBD2 (5 bases). This CDR3 region has 11 residues. Per the germline V gene, CDR1 is MNHEY and CDR2 is SVGAGI. V was clipped by 6 bases and J by 13 bases, with 13 bases between them. The CDR3 DNA sequence: TGTGCCAGCAGAGATACTAGGGAACAGTTCTTC. Translated: CASRDTREQFF.

CDR3: CASSFGSPYQETQYF. As DNA, the CDR3 is TGTGCCAGCAGCTTTGGTAGCCCGTACCAAGAGACCCAGTACTTC. The rearrangement links TRBV11-2 to TRBJ2-5, with unresolved D. The CDR3 runs 15 residues. Trimming left V 3 bases short and J 0 bases short, with 11 bases between. Germline values: CDR1 SGHAT, CDR2 FQNNGV.

The sample holds many counts of this clonotype. The CDR3: CASSYNRDYQPQHF. CDR3 nucleotide sequence: TGTGCCAGCAGTTACAACAGGGACTATCAGCCCCAGCATTTT. This chain joins TRBV6-5 and TRBJ1-5; a weak D match, TRBD1 (6 bases). Trimming left V 2 bases short and J 5 bases short, with 10 bases between. This CDR3 contains 14 residues. Germline CDR1 and CDR2: MNHEY and SVGAGI.

This rearrangement joins TRBV5-6 to TRBJ2-1, with 9 bases fitting TRBD2. This CDR3 has 15 amino acids. V was clipped by 4 bases and J by 7 bases; unmatched bases: 9. CDR1 is SGHDT and CDR2 is YYEEEE in the germline V gene. The CDR3 is CASSHGASGKNEQFF. DNA of the CDR3: TGTGCCAGCAGCCATGGCGCTAGCGGGAAGAATGAGCAGTTCTTC.

CDR3 DNA: TGTGCCAGCAGTGAGCGGTGGCAGGCCCGAGCTAACTATGGCTACACCTTC. Protein sequence: CASSERWQARANYGYTF. The chain is built from TRBV2 and TRBJ1-2; D gene uncertain. CDR1 is SNHLY and CDR2 is FYNNEI in the germline V gene. V dropped 3 bases and J dropped 0 bases, with 17 bases sitting between them. This CDR3 contains 17 residues. Filled out from reference TRBV2 and TRBJ1-2, the complete variable domain reads EPEVTQTPSHQVTQMGQEVILRCVPISNHLYFYWYRQILGQKVEFLVSFYNNEISEKSEIFDDQFSVERPDGSNFTLKIRSTKLEDSAMYFCASSERWQARANYGYTFGSGTRLTVV.

The rearrangement uses TRBV29-1 and TRBJ2-5, with D maybe TRBD2 (5 bases). The germline V gene has CDR1 SQVTM and CDR2 ANQGSEA. CDR3 length: 12 amino acids. For the CDR3, the DNA is TGCAGTTACTCGGGGAGAGAAGAGACCCAGTACTTC. Translated, it gives CSYSGREETQYF.

This clonotype was found many times. This rearrangement joins TRBV6-5 to TRBJ1-2; D is ambiguous. Germline-derived CDR1 and CDR2 are MNHEY and SVGAGI. Trimming left V 2 bases short and J 7 bases short, with 26 bases between. This CDR3 contains 18 residues. CDR3 nucleotide sequence: TGTGCCAGCAGTTACAGTTATTTCGGAGGCACGAGATCGACTGGCTACACCTTC. Translation: CASSYSYFGGTRSTGYTF.

The rearrangement uses TRBV12-3 or TRBV12-4 and TRBJ2-5; 7 bases agree with TRBD2. After removal of 5 bases from V and 4 bases from J, the junction contained 7 bases not matched to a gene. The CDR3 sequence is 14 residues long. The DNA for the CDR3 is TGTGCCAGCAGTCTCGGGGGGAGTACAGAGACCCAGTACTTC. Its protein is CASSLGGSTETQYF.

This clonotype was counted a few times. CDR3 amino acids: CASSLGQGNYEQYF. The CDR3 DNA reads TGTGCCAGCAGTCTCGGCCAGGGAAACTACGAGCAGTACTTC. The chain links TRBV6-5 to TRBJ2-7; D is perhaps TRBD1 (5 bases). Trimming cost V 5 bases and J 3 bases, with 14 bases left between them. The length of the CDR3 is 14 residues. The germline CDR1 and CDR2 sequences are MNHEY and SVGAGI.

This clonotype was seen repeatedly, ten times or more. The chain has TRBV12-3 or TRBV12-4 and TRBJ1-6; a possible D gene is TRBD1 (5 bases). The CDR3 is 15 amino acids. V lost 2 bases, J lost 7 bases, and 12 bases lay in between. CDR3 nucleotide sequence: TGTGCCAGCAGTTTATTGTCAGGGTTGAATTCACCCCTCCACTTT. Its protein is CASSLLSGLNSPLHF.

This clonotype was recorded many times. This rearrangement joins TRBV5-1 to TRBJ1-4, with 7 bases aligning to TRBD1. This CDR3 contains 14 residues. CDR1 and CDR2 (germline): SGHRS, YFSETQ. With 0 bases clipped from V and 5 bases from J, the junction kept 1 base outside the gene matches. CDR3 coding DNA: TGCGCCAGCAGCTTGGTACAGGGGAATGAAAAACTGTTTTTT. This translates into CASSLVQGNEKLFF.

This clonotype was counted between two and nine times. The CDR3: CASSLPDLNNEQFF. In DNA form, the CDR3 reads TGTGCCAGCAGCTTACCAGACCTGAACAATGAGCAGTTCTTC. The rearrangement links TRBV7-9 to TRBJ2-1; D is unresolved. V was clipped by 2 bases and J by 5 bases, with 10 bases between them. Looked up from germline, CDR1 is SEHNR and CDR2 is FQNEAQ (reference sequence). This CDR3 comprises 14 residues. The whole variable domain, remainder taken from reference TRBV7-9 and TRBJ2-1, is DTGVSQNPRHKITKRGQNVTFRCDPISEHNRLYWYRQTLGQGPEFLTYFQNEAQLEKSRLLSDRFSAERPKGSFSTLEIQRTEQGDSAMYLCASSLPDLNNEQFFGPGTRLTVL.

This clonotype was detected a few times. The chain is built from TRBV12-3 or TRBV12-4 and TRBJ1-4; 8 bases align to TRBD1. CDR3 size: 15 residues. Trimming took 6 bases from V and 7 from J; bases not matched to a gene: 10. The CDR3 DNA follows: TGTGCCAGCAGCCCAACAGGGGGTGTTAGTGAAAAACTGTTTTTT. This gives the protein CASSPTGGVSEKLFF.

This clonotype has a count of ten or more. The chain uses TRBV10-3 and TRBJ1-2; 10 bases are shared with TRBD1. Germline V lookup: CDR1 ENHRY, CDR2 SYGVKD. V shed 6 bases and J 5 bases; nucleotides not matched to a gene: 6. The CDR3 is 14 amino acids. CDR3: CAISRDRGEYGYTF. CDR3 DNA sequence: TGTGCCATCAGCCGGGACAGGGGCGAGTATGGCTACACCTTC.

This clonotype has just a few counts. The chain has TRBV20-1 and TRBJ2-1; TRBD2 aligns across 12 bases. This CDR3 comprises 17 residues. Looked up from germline, CDR1 is DFQATT and CDR2 is SNEGSKA (reference sequence). The V segment lost 5 bases and the J segment 0 bases; nucleotides outside the gene matches: 8. The CDR3, as DNA: TGCAGTGCTTTGTCTAGCGGGAGGGCCCTCTCCTACAATGAGCAGTTCTTC. It is translated as CSALSSGRALSYNEQFF.

This clonotype appeared a few times. V and J are TRBV7-2 and TRBJ1-5; D unresolved. Germline-derived CDR1 and CDR2 are SGHTA and FQGNSA. The CDR3 extends over 13 amino acids. The V gene lost 1 base and the J gene lost 11 bases, with 12 bases spanning the gap. This chain's CDR3 is CASSLEAGYTQHF. In nucleotides, the CDR3 is TGTGCCAGCAGCTTAGAAGCAGGATACACCCAGCATTTT.

This clonotype has just a few counts. V gene TRBV11-2 combines with J gene TRBJ2-5, with 10 nucleotides matching TRBD2. The CDR3 covers 15 residues. From germline, CDR1 is SGHAT and CDR2 FQNNGV. The V and J ends lost 6 bases and 2 bases, in that order; junction bases with no gene match: 6. For the CDR3, the DNA is TGTGCCAGCAGTGTTAGCGGGAGGATTCAAGAGACCCAGTACTTC. Its protein product is CASSVSGRIQETQYF.

This clonotype appeared many times. The chain joins TRBV6-6 to TRBJ1-5, with D hard to call. Germline CDR1 and CDR2: MNHNY and SVGAGI (reference sequence). CDR3 length equals 13 residues. Between the trimmed V and J ends, which lost 6 bases and 4 bases, there was a span of 10 bases. As DNA, the CDR3 is TGTGCCAGCAGGAGGCAAGATAATCAGCCCCAGCATTTT. It codes for CASRRQDNQPQHF.

This rearrangement joins TRBV2 to TRBJ2-4, with 10 bases lining up with TRBD1. The CDR3 totals 15 residues. The J segment lost 0 bases and the V segment lost 6 bases, leaving 2 bases of the junction unmatched. Germline CDR1 is SNHLY and CDR2 is FYNNEI. As DNA, the CDR3 is TGTGCCAGCAGCGACAGGGGGCGAGCCAAAAACATTCAGTACTTC. It codes for CASSDRGRAKNIQYF.

The sample holds a few counts of this clonotype. The chain carries TRBV29-1 and TRBJ2-7; 7 bases fit TRBD2. Germline CDR1 reads SQVTM; CDR2 reads ANQGSEA. There are 18 residues in the CDR3. Trimming took 1 base from V and 3 from J; bases not matched to a gene: 18. This CDR3 is CSVEGWETGGSPDYEQYF. The CDR3 DNA is TGCAGCGTTGAAGGGTGGGAGACTGGCGGGAGCCCGGACTACGAGCAGTACTTC.

This clonotype was seen at least ten times. This rearrangement joins TRBV5-1 to TRBJ1-2; D unresolved. The CDR3 is made up of 14 amino acids. Per germline, CDR1 SGHRS and CDR2 YFSETQ. V was trimmed by 5 bases and J by 5 bases, leaving 16 bases between them. DNA of the CDR3: TGCGCCAGCAGGGAAGGGAGCGCGGAGTATGGCTACACCTTC. Its protein product is CASREGSAEYGYTF.

In its sample, this clonotype was seen many times. The V call is TRBV5-1, the J call TRBJ1-1, with a possible D match to TRBD1 (6 bases). The CDR3 runs to 14 residues. V gave up 7 bases and J gave up 2 bases, with 15 bases separating them. Germline V lookup: CDR1 SGHRS, CDR2 YFSETQ. Here the CDR3 reads CASVRDTGNTEAFF. CDR3 sequence (DNA): TGCGCCAGCGTCCGGGACACGGGTAACACTGAAGCTTTCTTT.